Listed here are 15 T cell receptor beta chains from one sample, sequenced in a study of T-cell memory formation after mild COVID-19. MiXCR, run by TCRdb on the 5' RACE reads, gives a single entry per CDR3 protein. Seen here are a few hundred thousand distinct CDR3 sequences, approximately 30% observed once, and the top ten hold roughly 11%. The sample taken for sequencing was PBMCs or a T cell subset sorted from them (not recorded which). These receptors all stem from an adult woman who had mild COVID-19 (a few samples of this study predate the infection). Cell type and time point are not known.

The chain recombines TRBV24-1 with TRBJ2-1; D gene uncertain. The CDR3 has 14 amino acids. V lost 3 bases to trimming and J lost 0 bases, with 5 bases between them. Looked up from germline, CDR1 is KGHDR and CDR2 is SFDVKD. In DNA form, the CDR3 reads TGTGCCACCAGTGATCAGCGCTCCTACAATGAGCAGTTCTTC. Translation: CATSDQRSYNEQFF.

This chain joins TRBV5-1 and TRBJ2-7; 7 bases fit TRBD2. CDR3 length: 14 residues. CDR1 SGHRS and CDR2 YFSETQ come from the germline V gene. The ends lost 3 bases at V and 7 bases at J; junction bases unmatched: 10. CDR3 amino acids: CASSSQRGLEEQYF. In DNA form, the CDR3 reads TGCGCCAGCAGCTCACAGCGGGGTCTTGAGGAGCAGTACTTC.

The chain uses TRBV5-1 and TRBJ2-5; 7 bases are shared with TRBD2. Germline trimming cut 5 bases from V and 2 bases from J; bases unmatched to any gene: 9. Germline CDR1 is SGHRS and CDR2 is YFSETQ. The CDR3 covers 15 residues. DNA of the CDR3: TGCGCCAGCAGTCTCGCCCCGGGAGGACAAGAGACCCAGTACTTC. Protein: CASSLAPGGQETQYF. The full variable domain, rest sourced from reference TRBV5-1 and TRBJ2-5, is KAGVTQTPRYLIKTRGQQVTLSCSPISGHRSVSWYQQTPGQGLQFLFEYFSETQRNKGNFPGRFSGRQFSNSRSEMNVSTLELGDSALYLCASSLAPGGQETQYFGPGTRLLVL.

The chain recombines TRBV19 with TRBJ1-1, with D perhaps TRBD1 (5 bases). With 9 bases removed from V and 1 base from J, the gap between germline ends came to 18 bases. This CDR3 is 15 amino acids long. The germline CDR1 and CDR2 sequences are LNHDA and SQIVND (reference sequence). The CDR3 coding sequence is TGTGCCAGCCAGCAGTATAACGGGGGGAACACTGAAGCTTTCTTT. It encodes CASQQYNGGNTEAFF.

This clonotype was seen a handful of times. V gene TRBV3-1 combines with J gene TRBJ2-3; D perhaps matches TRBD2 (6 bases). V was cut by 4 bases and J by 5 bases, with 16 bases left in between. CDR1 and CDR2 (germline): LGHDT, YNNKEL (reference sequence). This CDR3 is built from 15 residues. The CDR3 region is CASSLQFNGGDTQYF. The CDR3 DNA sequence: TGTGCCAGCAGCCTGCAGTTCAACGGGGGAGATACGCAGTATTTT.

This rearrangement joins TRBV29-1 to TRBJ2-7; 12 bases map to TRBD2. Losses at the gene ends were 4 bases for V and 3 bases for J; bases not matched to a gene: 1. The CDR3 totals 13 residues. Germline V gives CDR1 SQVTM, CDR2 ANQGSEA. CDR3 sequence: CSVGLAGDYEQYF. CDR3 DNA: TGCAGCGTTGGACTAGCGGGGGACTACGAGCAGTACTTC.

The rearrangement links TRBV3-1 to TRBJ2-7; the match to TRBD2 covers 7 bases. The CDR3 loop spans 13 amino acids. The V and J ends lost 0 bases and 6 bases, in that order; junction bases with no gene match: 2. Germline CDR1 reads LGHDT; CDR2 reads YNNKEL (reference sequence). DNA of the CDR3: TGTGCCAGCAGCCAAGATGGGGGGGTCGAGCAGTACTTC. Translated: CASSQDGGVEQYF.

This clonotype was detected only a few times. The genes are TRBV7-9 and TRBJ2-1, with TRBD2 matching over 7 bases. This CDR3 is 16 amino acids long. With V trimmed by 4 bases and J by 0 bases, 6 bases remained unmatched. Germline lookup yields CDR1 SEHNR and CDR2 FQNEAQ (reference sequence). The CDR3 nucleotides read TGTGCCAGCAGCTCTCCCCTAGCGGACTCCTACAATGAGCAGTTCTTC. It is translated as CASSSPLADSYNEQFF.

The V and J genes are TRBV12-3 or TRBV12-4 and TRBJ2-1, with D uncertain. Deletions cut 3 bases from V and 8 bases from J, with 5 bases between. The CDR3 sequence is 11 residues long. The CDR3 coding sequence is TGTGCCAGCAGTTTCAGCTATGAGCAGTTCTTC. Amino acids: CASSFSYEQFF.

This rearrangement joins TRBV12-3 or TRBV12-4 to TRBJ1-2; possibly TRBD1 for D (5 bases). V was shortened by 2 bases and J by 7 bases, with 17 bases between the two germline ends. The CDR3 has 15 residues. DNA of the CDR3: TGTGCCAGCAGTTTAACGCTCCCTAGGGGCTCTGGCTACACCTTC. It specifies CASSLTLPRGSGYTF.

In its sample, this clonotype was seen a few times. This chain joins TRBV7-6 and TRBJ2-7; D gene ambiguous. The germline V gene encodes CDR1 SGHVS and CDR2 FNYEAQ. The CDR3 spans 14 residues. Trimming took 0 bases from V and 0 from J, leaving 6 bases between them. For the CDR3, the DNA is TGTGCCAGCAGCTTAGCGAGCAACTCCTACGAGCAGTACTTC. Residues: CASSLASNSYEQYF. The whole variable domain, remainder taken from reference TRBV7-6 and TRBJ2-7, is GAGVSQSPRYKVTKRGQDVALRCDPISGHVSLYWYRQALGQGPEFLTYFNYEAQQDKSGLPNDRFSAERPEGSISTLTIQRTEQRDSAMYRCASSLASNSYEQYFGPGTRLTVT.

In DNA form, the CDR3 reads TGTGCCAGCAGCACCTCGGGACAGGGAAAGGGGGAGCAGTACTTC. Protein sequence: CASSTSGQGKGEQYF. The chain employs TRBV13 and TRBJ2-7, with TRBD1 identical over 9 bases. Germline V gene data show CDR1 as PRHDT and CDR2 as FYEKMQ (reference sequence). The CDR3 runs to 15 residues. The ends lost 5 bases at V and 7 bases at J; junction bases unmatched: 12.

This clonotype was found a few times. The genes are TRBV7-9 and TRBJ1-2, with D perhaps TRBD1 (5 bases). Trimming took 4 bases from V and 6 from J, leaving 15 bases between them. This CDR3 comprises 14 residues. CDR1 is SEHNR, CDR2 FQNEAQ, per germline (reference sequence). CDR3 sequence (DNA): TGTGCCAGCAGCTCCGGGACTCTAAGGGATGGCTACACCTTC. This translates into CASSSGTLRDGYTF. Supplemented by reference TRBV7-9 and TRBJ1-2, the full variable domain reads DTGVSQNPRHKITKRGQNVTFRCDPISEHNRLYWYRQTLGQGPEFLTYFQNEAQLEKSRLLSDRFSAERPKGSFSTLEIQRTEQGDSAMYLCASSSGTLRDGYTFGSGTRLTVV.

In its sample, this clonotype was seen a few times. The chain uses TRBV5-4 and TRBJ2-5; 9 nucleotides align to TRBD2. V lost 4 bases to trimming and J lost 5 bases; unmatched junction nucleotides: 6. The CDR3 consists of 14 residues. Germline lookup yields CDR1 SGHNT and CDR2 YYREEE (reference sequence). The CDR3 DNA reads as TGTGCCAGCAGCCGTAGCGGGAGTCTGGAGACCCAGTACTTC. Its protein product is CASSRSGSLETQYF.

This clonotype has just one count. This chain uses TRBV7-9 with TRBJ1-2; D is ambiguous. Trimming stripped 5 bases from V and 0 bases from J, with 16 bases between. The CDR3 consists of 16 residues. From germline, CDR1 is SEHNR and CDR2 FQNEAQ (reference sequence). The CDR3 DNA reads TGTGCCAGCAGCCCTGCTGGCGGGTTGACTAACTATGGCTACACCTTC. As protein: CASSPAGGLTNYGYTF.